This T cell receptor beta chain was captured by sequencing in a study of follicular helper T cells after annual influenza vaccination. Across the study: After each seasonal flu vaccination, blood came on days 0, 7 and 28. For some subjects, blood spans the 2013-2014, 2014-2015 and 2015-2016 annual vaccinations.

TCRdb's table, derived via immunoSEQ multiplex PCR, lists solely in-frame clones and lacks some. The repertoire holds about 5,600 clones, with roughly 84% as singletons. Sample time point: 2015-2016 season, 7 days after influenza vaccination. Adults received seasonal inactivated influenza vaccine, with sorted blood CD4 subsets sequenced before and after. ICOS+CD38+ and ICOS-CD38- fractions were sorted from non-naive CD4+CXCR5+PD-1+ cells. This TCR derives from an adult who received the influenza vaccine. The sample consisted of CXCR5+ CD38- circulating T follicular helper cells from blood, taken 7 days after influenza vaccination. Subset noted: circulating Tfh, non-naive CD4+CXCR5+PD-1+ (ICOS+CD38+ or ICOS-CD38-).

CDR3 DNA sequence: TGCGCCAGCAGCCAGGAACTAGCGGGGGGTGGAAATGAGCAGTTCTTC. Translation gives CASSQELAGGGNEQFF. This chain uses TRBV4-3 with TRBJ2-1, with 12 bases matching TRBD2. The germline CDR1 and CDR2 sequences are LGHNA and YSLEER. Unmatched junction bases numbered 7, after V lost 3 bases and J lost 7 bases. The CDR3 is 16 residues long.